The source of this T cell receptor (beta chain) is a study of memory CD4+ T cells and cytomegalovirus serostatus. As for the study in general: Of the healthy Belgian adults, fewer than 10 were CMV seropositive and 20 to 30 seronegative.

The sort gate was single viable CD3+CD4+CD8-CD45RO+ cells for memory CD4+ T cells. Serum IgG to CMV pp150, pp28, p38 and p52 defined serostatus. Study-wide points: The CMV-associated TCR signature appears largely within the CD4+ memory repertoire. CMV serostatus prediction reached median AUC approximately 0.95, or 0.91 with US-trained model.

This clone was seen only a few times. What it binds is not known. There are 15 residues in the CDR3. Trimming took 7 bases from V and 2 from J, leaving 15 bases between them. Germline CDR1 and CDR2: MNHNY and SVGAGI (reference sequence). Here immunoSEQ multiplex PCR was the method, and the copy in TCRdb shows in-frame clones only, minus some. The table lists about 50,000 clones, roughly 78% of them singletons, with approximately 0.7% in the top ten. Sequencing was carried out using memory CD4+ T cells from blood. This TCR derives from an adult in good health and CMV-seronegative. V usage is TRBV6-6 and J usage is TRBJ1-5, with a weak D call TRBD1 (6 bases). The chain's CDR3 is CASILDRDGNQPQHF. CDR3 nucleotides: TGTGCCAGCATCTTGGACAGAGATGGCAATCAGCCCCAGCATTTT.